The T cell receptor beta chain described here comes from a study of T cells after posttransplantation cyclophosphamide. As concerns this clone: The antigen is not known. The junction shows a germline mismatch at one end, possibly a read error.

Cells defined as naive were viable CD3+CD4+ or CD3+CD8+ and CCR7+CD45RA+CD45RO-CD95-CD27+CD28+. The CDR3 spans 15 residues. Germline CDR1 is SSHAT and CDR2 is FNYEAQ (reference sequence). Study-level results: Later post-transplant blood repertoires were often dominated by donor CD8+ memory clones. Skin or GI-infiltrating T cells shared few TRB sequences with blood.

Clones were read by immunoSEQ multiplex PCR, and TCRdb kept only the in-frame ones, dropping some. The sample contains about 31,000 clones, 90% to 95% of which appear only once. The rearrangement uses TRBV7-7 and TRBJ2-7; 12 bases line up with TRBD1. The sequence came from a man aged 25 to 45 in good health and a related stem cell transplant donor. Sequences were obtained from naive CD4+ T cells sorted from blood. CDR3 nucleotides: TGTGCTAGCAGCCCAGGGGGACAGGGGGCAGACGAGCAGTACTTC. This sequence encodes CASSPGGQGADEQYF.